This T cell receptor (beta chain) originates from a study of blood T cell repertoires in COVID-19. Across the whole study: Acute and convalescent COVID-19 specimens originated in the United States, Italy and Spain. PBMCs, B-cell-depleted T cells, or T cells were the source of the cDNA or gDNA that made up the material.

Between the trimmed V and J ends, which lost 2 bases and 5 bases, there was a span of 15 bases. The germline V gene encodes CDR1 MNHEY and CDR2 SVGAGI. The CDR3 has 15 residues. Sequencing was performed with immunoSEQ multiplex PCR; in TCRdb, only in-frame clones are kept and a portion is missing. The sample has 100,000 to 150,000 clones, approximately 87% seen once. Source material: peripheral blood. The gene calls are TRBV6-5 and TRBJ1-2; D not resolved. The sequence derives from a man in his 70s who had recovered from COVID-19. This CDR3 reads CASSYDARQIYGYTF. CDR3 sequence (DNA): TGTGCCAGCAGTTACGATGCTAGGCAGATTTATGGCTACACCTTC.